The following is a TCR beta chain sequence with its context. This sample stems from a study of blood T cell repertoires in COVID-19. Across the study: Specimens from acute and convalescent COVID-19 originated in the United States, Italy and Spain.

Generated by immunoSEQ multiplex PCR, the TCRdb table keeps only in-frame clones and is missing some. The top ten clones hold nearly 7.5% of a sample with 45,000 to 60,000 clones, around 84% of them seen once. V was cut by 7 bases and J by 2 bases, with 19 bases left in between. The V gene's germline CDR1 is MDHEN and CDR2 SYDVKM. This CDR3 spans 16 amino acids. Material: peripheral blood. The origin of this receptor is a human donor with active COVID-19. The donor label of this sample is uncertain. The rearrangement joins TRBV28 to TRBJ2-3; the D gene is possibly TRBD2 (5 bases). CDR3 region: CASTDGERGDTDTQYF. The CDR3 DNA is TGTGCCAGCACCGACGGGGAACGGGGTGACACAGATACGCAGTATTTT.